A single T cell receptor beta chain is shown here with its context. Described treatment: some 19 received Ad26.COV2.S at low or high dose, single or two shots; about 5 received placebo; per-sample allocation not given. Collection of samples fell on day 63 after the first vaccine or placebo injection. An 18-55-year-old adult in Boston served as donor. These data originate in a study of Ad26.COV2.S vaccination and SARS-CoV-2 variants. Germline V gene data show CDR1 as SEHNR and CDR2 as FQNEAQ (reference sequence). This CDR3 comprises 16 residues. The V gene lost 4 bases and the J gene lost 4 bases, with 19 bases spanning the gap. Assay: immunoSEQ multiplex PCR; the TCRdb copy retains only in-frame clones and omits some. The sample has hundreds of thousands of clones, roughly 84% seen once.

The TCR sequence derives from a person between 18 and 60 years old who received the Ad26.COV2.S COVID-19 vaccine or a placebo. The rearrangement uses TRBV7-9 and TRBJ1-2, with a possible D match to TRBD1 (6 bases). Sequenced here: peripheral blood, sampled in a trial of Ad26.COV2.S vaccine versus placebo. This CDR3 is CASSSRGGSGAYGYTF. In nucleotides, the CDR3 is TGTGCCAGCAGCTCGAGGGGAGGCTCAGGGGCCTATGGCTACACCTTC.